These 2 T cell receptor beta chains share one sample of origin, sequenced in a study of cytomegalovirus exposure and HLA in healthy donors. This PCR relied on a set of 60 Vbeta primers and 13 Jbeta primers. The repertoire was sequenced with immunoSEQ multiplex PCR; TCRdb's copy has only in-frame clones and lacks some. The repertoire holds roughly 110,000 clones, with about four fifths as singletons. The sequenced material came from PBMCs. The receptors stem from a man aged 50 to 59 in good health and CMV-seronegative.

The chain joins TRBV4-2 to TRBJ2-3, with 10 positions matching TRBD2. With V trimmed by 2 bases and J by 5 bases, 7 bases remained unmatched. Germline CDR1 LGHNA, CDR2 YNFKEQ. The CDR3 is 16 amino acids. The CDR3 nucleotides are TGTGCCAGCAGCCAAACCGGGACTAGCGCCGGAGATACGCAGTATTTT. Encoded protein: CASSQTGTSAGDTQYF.

The chain is built from TRBV29-1 and TRBJ2-2, with TRBD1 as a possible D gene (6 bases). The CDR3 runs to 14 residues. Trimming took 4 bases from V and 0 from J, leaving 9 bases between them. Germline V gene lookup returns CDR1 SQVTM and CDR2 ANQGSEA. The CDR3 spells CSVGRTANTGELFF. CDR3 bases: TGCAGCGTTGGGAGGACAGCGAACACCGGGGAGCTGTTTTTT.